This entry lists 13 T cell receptor beta chains sequenced from one sample in a study of blood T cell repertoires in COVID-19. Here immunoSEQ multiplex PCR was the method, and the copy in TCRdb shows in-frame clones only, minus some. The table has 210,000 or so clones, more than 80% seen once. The sample was peripheral blood. The origin of the receptors is a woman aged 80 or older with acute or convalescent COVID-19.

This clone came up a few times. This chain uses TRBV4-3 with TRBJ1-6, with D perhaps matching TRBD1 (5 bases). Per germline, CDR1 LGHNA and CDR2 YSLEER. With 8 bases removed from V and 0 bases from J, the gap between germline ends came to 8 bases. The length of the CDR3 is 14 residues. The CDR3 sequence is CASGGSSYNSPLHF. CDR3 in DNA: TGCGCCAGCGGGGGGAGCTCCTATAATTCACCCCTCCACTTT.

This clone has only one observation. This chain uses TRBV2 with TRBJ1-5; tentative D call: TRBD1 (5 bases). Germline V lookup: CDR1 SNHLY, CDR2 FYNNEI. The CDR3 spans 14 residues. V was trimmed by 5 bases and J by 2 bases, leaving 10 bases between them. CDR3: CASSTQGGNQPQHF. CDR3 DNA: TGTGCCAGCAGTACCCAGGGCGGCAATCAGCCCCAGCATTTT. The variable domain in full, with the rest retrieved from reference TRBV2 and TRBJ1-5, is EPEVTQTPSHQVTQMGQEVILRCVPISNHLYFYWYRQILGQKVEFLVSFYNNEISEKSEIFDDQFSVERPDGSNFTLKIRSTKLEDSAMYFCASSTQGGNQPQHFGDGTRLSIL.

The chain uses TRBV6-5 and TRBJ2-5; perhaps TRBD2 as D (6 bases). Between the trimmed V and J ends, which lost 8 bases and 5 bases, there was a span of 12 bases. Germline CDR1 MNHEY, CDR2 SVGAGI. CDR3 size: 12 residues. CDR3 DNA sequence: TGTGCCAGCCTGGGGGGATGGGAGACCCAGTACTTC. It encodes CASLGGWETQYF.

On this clone: One end of the junction fails to match germline, which may point to a read error. The chain carries TRBV7-7 and TRBJ2-1; 7 nucleotides align to TRBD2. Germline values: CDR1 SSHAT, CDR2 FNYEAQ (reference sequence). CDR3 length equals 17 residues. The CDR3 DNA follows: TGTGCTAGCAGCTCTGGACTAGTCGGTGGCGGAGGCAATGAGCAGTTCTTC. It yields the protein CASSSGLVGGGGNEQFF.

The chain has TRBV18 and TRBJ1-2; possible D gene TRBD1, 5 bases. The CDR3 runs 14 residues. The germline V gene has CDR1 KGHSH and CDR2 LQKENI. V lost 2 bases and J 5 bases, leaving 12 bases between the germline ends. The DNA of the CDR3 is TGTGCCAGCTCACCAAGGACATATAGTTATGGCTACACCTTC. Translating it yields CASSPRTYSYGYTF.

This rearrangement joins TRBV5-4 to TRBJ1-6; D may be TRBD1 (5 bases). The length of the CDR3 is 15 residues. V was trimmed by 0 bases and J by 6 bases, leaving 10 bases between them. The germline gives CDR1 SGHNT, CDR2 YYREEE (reference sequence). The DNA of the CDR3 is TGTGCCAGCAGCTTGGAGGGGACTGTTAATTCACCCCTCCACTTT. Translating gives CASSLEGTVNSPLHF.

V and J are TRBV28 and TRBJ2-7; 7 bases map to TRBD2. The CDR3 has 17 amino acids. The junction had 15 bases not matched to a gene; V was cut back by 4 bases and J by 3 bases. Germline-derived CDR1 and CDR2 are MDHEN and SYDVKM. The CDR3 sequence: CASSSFHRGVGNYEQYF. In DNA form, the CDR3 reads TGTGCCAGCAGTTCATTCCACCGGGGGGTGGGGAACTACGAGCAGTACTTC. Filled out from reference TRBV28 and TRBJ2-7, the complete variable domain reads DVKVTQSSRYLVKRTGEKVFLECVQDMDHENMFWYRQDPGLGLRLIYFSYDVKMKEKGDIPEGYSVSREKKERFSLILESASTNQTSMYLCASSSFHRGVGNYEQYFGPGTRLTVT.

CDR3 DNA: TGTGCCAGCAGCTTGAGGCTAGCGGGAGCTCACGAGCAGTACTTC. Translation gives CASSLRLAGAHEQYF. The J gene is TRBJ2-7, the V gene TRBV7-9, with 10 bases that match TRBD2. Germline lookup yields CDR1 SEHNR and CDR2 FQNEAQ (reference sequence). This CDR3 contains 15 residues. V shed 3 bases, J shed 5 bases, and the junction held 7 bases outside the gene matches.

This clone was detected only once. J is TRBJ1-1 and V is TRBV27, with a weak D call TRBD1 (5 bases). From germline, CDR1 is MNHEY and CDR2 SMNVEV (reference sequence). This CDR3 has 15 amino acids. Trimming removed 7 bases at V and 0 bases at J, with 15 bases between. The CDR3 DNA sequence: TGTGCCAGCATCTCGGGCCGGGGGATGAACACTGAAGCTTTCTTT. It specifies CASISGRGMNTEAFF.

The V and J genes are TRBV5-8 and TRBJ1-5, with D possibly TRBD1 on 5 matching bases. Trimming took 3 bases from V and 5 from J, leaving 9 bases between them. CDR1 and CDR2 (germline): SGHTS, YDEGEE. This CDR3 contains 13 residues. CDR3 nucleotides: TGTGCCAGCAGCTCGGAGGGGTATCAGCCCCAGCATTTT. It translates to CASSSEGYQPQHF.

The CDR3 nucleotides are TGTGCCAGCAGCTTAGGGGCCGGGGGGTTCGAGACCCAGTACTTC. It codes for CASSLGAGGFETQYF. V is TRBV7-6 and J is TRBJ2-5; 7 nucleotides agree with TRBD2. The CDR3 runs to 15 residues. J gave up 5 bases and V 1 base, and 7 bases lay outside the gene matches. Germline CDR1 reads SGHVS; CDR2 reads FNYEAQ.

This clone was detected only a few times. The gene calls are TRBV11-3 and TRBJ2-5; no reliable D call. The CDR3 extends over 13 amino acids. The ends were cut back, 5 bases at V and 0 bases at J, with 7 bases in the middle. Germline values: CDR1 SGHNT, CDR2 YENEEA. CDR3 coding DNA: TGTGCCAGCAGCCGTTCTAACCAAGAGACCCAGTACTTC. Protein sequence: CASSRSNQETQYF.

The V gene is TRBV7-2, the J gene TRBJ1-5; 9 bases fit TRBD1. The trim removed 1 base at V and 7 bases at J, leaving 2 bases unmatched. The CDR3 covers 14 residues. From germline, CDR1 is SGHTA and CDR2 FQGNSA. The CDR3 loop is CASSLGGQGQPQHF. Here the CDR3 DNA reads TGTGCCAGCAGCTTAGGGGGACAGGGCCAGCCCCAGCATTTT.